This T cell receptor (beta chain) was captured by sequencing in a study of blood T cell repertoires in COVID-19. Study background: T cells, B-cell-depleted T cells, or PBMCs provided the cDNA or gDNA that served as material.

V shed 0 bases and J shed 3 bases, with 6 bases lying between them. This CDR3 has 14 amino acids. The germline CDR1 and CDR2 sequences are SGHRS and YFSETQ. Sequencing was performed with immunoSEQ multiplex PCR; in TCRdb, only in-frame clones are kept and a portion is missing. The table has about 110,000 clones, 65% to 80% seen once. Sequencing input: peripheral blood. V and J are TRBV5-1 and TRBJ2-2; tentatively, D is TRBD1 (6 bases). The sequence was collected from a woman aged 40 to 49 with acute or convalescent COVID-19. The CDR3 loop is CASSLGTDTGELFF. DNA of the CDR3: TGCGCCAGCAGCTTGGGGACAGACACCGGGGAGCTGTTTTTT.